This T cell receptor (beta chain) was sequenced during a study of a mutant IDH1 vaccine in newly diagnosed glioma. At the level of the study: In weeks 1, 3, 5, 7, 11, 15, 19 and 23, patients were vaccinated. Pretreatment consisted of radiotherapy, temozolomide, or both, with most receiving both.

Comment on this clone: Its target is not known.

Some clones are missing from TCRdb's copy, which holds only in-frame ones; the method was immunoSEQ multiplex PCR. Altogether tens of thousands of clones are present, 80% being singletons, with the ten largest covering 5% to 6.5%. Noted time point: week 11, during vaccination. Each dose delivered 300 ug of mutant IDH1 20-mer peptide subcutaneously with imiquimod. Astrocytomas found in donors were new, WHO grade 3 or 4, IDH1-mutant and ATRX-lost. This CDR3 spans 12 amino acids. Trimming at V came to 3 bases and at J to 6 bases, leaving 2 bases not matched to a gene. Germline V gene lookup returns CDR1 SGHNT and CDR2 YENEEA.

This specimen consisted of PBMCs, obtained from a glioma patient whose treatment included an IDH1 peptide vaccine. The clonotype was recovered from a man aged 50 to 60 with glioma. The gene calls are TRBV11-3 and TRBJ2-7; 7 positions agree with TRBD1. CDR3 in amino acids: CASSFDRAEQYF. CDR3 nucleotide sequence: TGTGCCAGCAGCTTCGACAGGGCCGAGCAGTACTTC.